This T cell receptor beta chain is from a study of cytomegalovirus exposure and HLA in healthy donors (dated by TCRdb to about 2017). Context from the whole study: In an earlier analysis of under 750 of the donors, less than 350 Gb of sequence data and about 110 million unique TCR beta sequences from 180 million or so T cells were reported. An early release covering about 600 HLA-typed donors comprised 250 to 350 gigabases of sequencing data and approximately 80 million unique TCR sequences. Of the roughly 400 genotyped donors, roughly 80% fell in the genetic ancestry cluster associated with self-reported Caucasian donors. The study aimed to test whether signatures of past pathogen exposure could be identified by cataloging public T cell receptors. The study used immunosequencing to profile the T cell repertoires of 600 to 850 subjects and linked those repertoires to cytomegalovirus serostatus. Besides the first cohort of 666 subjects, a separate validation cohort made up of some 110 different subjects was used. High-throughput TCR immunosequencing, statistical association of individual TCRs with disease status, and machine learning were combined to predict cytomegalovirus infection status. A later analysis re-examined previously published TCR beta repertoires from hundreds of donors and added high-resolution HLA genotyping to investigate patterns of TCR occurrence. The later analysis used no new phenotypic data to find candidate immune exposures, relying instead on TCR beta sequences and their occurrence across donors. An earlier analysis of 587 of the donors used high-throughput TCR beta sequencing to judge whether each TCR beta V gene segment behaved as functional or pseudogenic. Donor age, sex, ethnicity and CMV serostatus were compiled together with the repertoire data. A later genetic analysis took genome-wide SNP genotypes for about 65% of the roughly 670 donors and used that subset as a discovery cohort. All discovery cohort repertoires had been generated using a single sequencing platform. Both class I and class II loci were covered by HLA typing, at four-digit resolution. The number of typed donors differed by locus: about 629-640 for A, B, C, DRB1 and DQB1; approximately 530 for DQA1; 606 for DPA1; and roughly 450 for DPB1. Roughly 5 DR-DQ haplotypes were handled as single units for association and clustering because linkage in the cohort was strong. Among about 410 genotyped donors of the cohort, an average of approximately 200,000 unique TCR beta nucleotide sequences was sequenced per donor, of which 15% to 20% were non-productive. Summary of the overall study and its limitations: In an earlier analysis of roughly 500 of the donors, most TCR beta V segments appeared in productive rearrangements about 87% or about 30% of the time, broadly matching IMGT annotations. A later genetic analysis reported fewer N-insertions in productive TCRs among donors in an Asian-associated ancestry cluster than the roughly 700-donor mean. The authors suggested that the approach could potentially be generalized to other disease states and immunological phenotypes. Because some donors lacked HLA typing at each locus, the association tests relied only on the typed subset. A group of highly shared sequence variants was considered likely to be a technical artifact of the sequencing pipeline. Only TCR beta chains were sequenced in this cohort, and the absence of alpha or paired-chain data limited detectable features. CMV serostatus was the only immune exposure information available for the cohort. In vitro tests confirmed that a few of the cytomegalovirus-associated TCR beta chains recognize cytomegalovirus antigens. The 87-base-pair reads could not distinguish some IMGT-functional V segments, including TRBV6-2 and TRBV6-3, so those segments were excluded. Linkage disequilibrium might explain the correlated functional status among segregating V segments, but an unknown experimental factor could not be ruled out. The earlier analysis of some 560 of the donors excluded 15 to 20 rarely observed V segments, including chromosome 9 orphons, because counts were too low. In a later analysis, TCR association rates were found to vary across HLA loci, with the most associated TCRs seen for DRB1 alleles and the fewest for HLA-C alleles. The study gave a list of over 150 TCR beta chains associated with cytomegalovirus. In a later analysis, most CMV-associated TCR beta chains were found to appear HLA-restricted, with HLA associations seemingly driven largely by CMV exposure. Across donors, most TCR sequences were observed very rarely, whereas some public TCRs were present in many individuals. A later analysis associated about 17,000 TCR beta sequences with specific HLA alleles at a false discovery rate of 0.05. V-gene and J-gene trimming of TCR beta chains was associated with a missense DCLRE1C variant in a later genetic analysis, and the association was replicated in an independent cohort. In a later analysis, several top co-occurrence clusters were reported to appear linked to parvovirus B19, influenza, CMV and Epstein-Barr virus. Compared with equally common non-associated chains, HLA-associated TCR beta chains in a later analysis were more clonally expanded and had lower generation probabilities. A further reported finding was that TCR beta sequences accurately predicted the HLA-A and HLA-B alleles for most subjects in the first cohort. Roughly uniform sequencing depth across donors was assumed in presence/absence analyses, although this assumption may not hold. When HLA alleles, especially DR and DQ, strongly co-occurred, attributing TCR associations to individual alleles was difficult. Cytomegalovirus status was reported to be diagnosed by the classifier with high specificity and sensitivity in both the original and validation cohorts.

The germline V gene supplies CDR1 SGHNT and CDR2 YENEEA. CDR3 length: 15 amino acids, cysteine to phenylalanine. Only the CDR3 region is kept as DNA, spanning 45 bases read in frame from base 1. As for this clone: Its antigen specificity is not known. No qualities accompany the bases; no much larger clone lies one base away.

The cohort comprised some 730 healthy bone marrow donors. At the time of sampling, all cohort members were nominally healthy, though unrecorded immune exposures were likely present. The donor was CMV seronegative and belonged to the group of around 350 seronegative cohort members. A peripheral blood sample was provided by each donor, and peripheral blood mononuclear cells were used for TCR beta sequencing. Genomic DNA was extracted from the blood cell samples with the Qiagen DNeasy Blood Extraction Kit. The protocol used for the library was the immunoSEQ multiplex PCR assay. The multiplex PCR relied on a mix of 60 forward primers for TCR Vbeta segments and 13 reverse primers for TCR Jbeta segments. A multiplex PCR assay on genomic DNA amplified the CDR3 region of rearranged TCR beta genes. Amplified TCR beta libraries were sequenced as 87-base-pair reads on the Illumina HiSeq System. The original methods were these. Across the 670 or so repertoires, a later analysis counted roughly 77 million unique TCR beta chains, 9.5 million to 12 million of which were shared by at least two donors. To remove PCR and sequencing errors, raw reads were error-corrected and collapsed into unique sequences using a nearest-neighbor algorithm that merged closely related sequences. CDR3 sequences were aligned to IMGT reference sequences to assign V, D and J gene segments. Each retained sequence needed at least a six-nucleotide match to both a V gene segment and a J gene segment. Rearrangements were classified as productive when the CDR3 lacked stop codons and remained in frame with V and J, and all other rearrangements were classified as non-productive. Following IMGT convention, CDR3 was defined as the stretch from the second conserved V-encoded cysteine to the conserved J-encoded phenylalanine. In an earlier analysis of roughly 580 of the donors, sequences lacking an unambiguous match to a single V gene segment were excluded. An earlier analysis of around 600 of the donors classified V segments as functional when productive rearrangements were above 56.7% and as segregating when the standard deviation between donors was above 5%. A statistical classification framework was built for diagnosing cytomegalovirus status from the catalog of TCR beta chain sequences. In a later analysis, TCR nucleotide sequences were compared against IMGT/GENE-DB human TR gene sequences so that V and J genes could be assigned. The TCRdist pipeline was used in a later analysis to assign CDR3 sequences and most-parsimonious VDJ recombination scenarios. In a later analysis, each TCR beta chain was defined by its CDR3 amino acid sequence together with its V-gene family, and reads lacking a unique V-gene family were excluded. A later analysis removed 592 highly shared, low-generation-probability nucleotide sequences to deal with suspected cross-contamination and a sequencing artifact. In a later analysis, a clonal expansion index was calculated for each public chain from normalized within-repertoire ranks of inferred template counts. In a later analysis, generation probabilities were computed with a VDJ recombination model fitted to out-of-frame rearrangements, and the resulting probabilities were checked against IGoR. In a later analysis, hypergeometric tests were used to score TCR-TCR, TCR-HLA and TCR-CMV co-occurrence, with a repertoire-size bias correction applied to TCR pairs. To estimate false discovery rates, a later analysis permuted the HLA or CMV assignments 20 times. A later analysis grouped co-occurring TCRs with DBSCAN, adding TCRdist sequence similarity when clustering within HLA-allele-positive subsets. For co-occurrence clustering, repertoires with fewer than 30,000 or more than 120,000 public chains were excluded, along with a handful of repertoires with anomalous nucleotide sharing. Imported from immuneACCESS, the table was reduced by TCRdb to in-frame sequences with V and J called. These copies leave out some clones; in studies compared against another copy, an unresolved V gene accounts for under half, and the cause of the remainder is not known. V and J calls and clone size are as listed in that table; D and trimming were resolved from the DNA. The sample yields 150,000 or so clones; around four fifths were counted once. Of the sample, roughly 7.5% is held by the ten largest clones.

The rearranged chain carries TRBV11-3 and TRBJ2-5, and 11 bases in between align with TRBD1. The J call may be incorrect, as the DNA end agrees better with TRBJ2-7. The sequencing input was PBMCs. The clonotype was recovered from a male donor in good health and CMV-seronegative. The bases are TGTGCCAGCAGCCACACGGGACAGGGGGACTACGAGCAGTACTTC. Translated, it reads CASSHTGQGDYEQYF.